This is a list of T cell receptor beta chains from one sample in a study of T cells after yellow fever vaccination. TCRdb itself ran the 5' RACE reads through MiXCR, one entry per CDR3 protein. In the table there are about 580,000 distinct CDR3 sequences, around a sixth of which are singletons. The material sequenced was PBMCs, taken 5 days after the first yellow fever vaccination. These receptors came from a man between 18 and 29 years old who received the YFV17D yellow fever vaccine. Each CDR3 is given without its conserved first and last residue. A D gene is named only where the DNA matches it firmly. The size of a clone is reported for some rows only, either as once, few or many, or as a class for expanded clones.

>TRBV24-1|TRBD2|few|TRBJ2-1|16
ATSEPTPGTSGDNEQF
>TRBV10-2|-|few|TRBJ2-7|12
ASSVRGGVDEQY
>TRBV15|-|-|TRBJ2-3|12
ATSRPQGPDTQY
>TRBV6-5|-|few|TRBJ2-2|13
ASSYSGANTGELF
>TRBV12-3/TRBV12-4|-|few|TRBJ2-6|12
ASSSGSGANVLT
>TRBV5-5|-|-|TRBJ2-5|10
ASSFWLGTQY
>TRBV4-1|TRBD1|few|TRBJ1-6|13
ASSQEGTVNSPLH
>TRBV7-2|-|-|TRBJ2-5|12
ASSPQRGRQTQY
>TRBV5-1|-|-|TRBJ2-5|13
ASSLLGSPEETQY
>TRBV10-3|-|-|TRBJ2-3|17
AISESDPAPGSSTDTQY
>TRBV7-9|-|-|TRBJ2-3|12
ASSLGSYTDTQY
>TRBV3-1|-|-|TRBJ2-5|13
ASSQEYTGAETQY
>TRBV7-9|-|-|TRBJ1-1|13
ASSLEQYMNTEAF
>TRBV6-1|-|-|TRBJ1-4|11
ASAVATNEKLF
>TRBV12-3/TRBV12-4|TRBD2|few|TRBJ2-5|13
ASSLSGGAGETQY
>TRBV5-8|TRBD1|-|TRBJ1-5|13
ASSTTPGGYQPQH